The 17 T cell receptor beta chains presented below share a single source sample, sequenced in a study of cytomegalovirus exposure and HLA in healthy donors. Use of 60 Vbeta and 13 Jbeta primers characterized the PCR. Measured with immunoSEQ multiplex PCR; TCRdb has only the in-frame clones, and not every one. The sample shows around 110,000 clones, 50% to 80% of them seen only once. The sample comprised PBMCs. Receptors were obtained from a woman in her thirties or forties in good health and CMV-seropositive.

The chain employs TRBV10-2 and TRBJ1-2; 9 nucleotides agree with TRBD1. This CDR3 is built from 13 residues. Germline CDR1 reads WSHSY; CDR2 reads SAAADI. V shed 7 bases, J shed 7 bases, and the junction held 7 bases outside the gene matches. The CDR3 here is CASNFGTGLGYTF. The CDR3 DNA reads TGCGCCAGCAACTTCGGGACAGGGCTTGGCTACACCTTC.

This rearrangement joins TRBV25-1 to TRBJ1-6; D ambiguous. Germline V gene lookup returns CDR1 MGHDK and CDR2 SYGVNS. CDR3 length: 16 amino acids. Trimming shortened V by 1 base and J by 8 bases, and 15 bases separated the two germline ends. CDR3 bases: TGTGCCAGCAGTGAATTGACCACCTCGGGGTATTCACCCCTCCACTTT. Amino acids: CASSELTTSGYSPLHF.

Comment on this clone: Germline is not matched at one junction end, which may reflect a read error. The V call is TRBV13, the J call TRBJ2-5, with D unresolved. Germline CDR1 and CDR2: PRHDT and FYEKMQ (reference sequence). The CDR3 covers 11 residues. In DNA, the CDR3 is TGTGCCAGCAGCCTAATGGAGATCCAGTACTTC. As protein: CASSLMEIQYF.

This clone was observed a single time. V gene TRBV11-2 combines with J gene TRBJ2-7, with TRBD1 matching over 12 bases. CDR1 is SGHAT and CDR2 is FQNNGV in the germline V gene. The CDR3 is made up of 18 amino acids. Trimming at V came to 5 bases and at J to 4 bases, leaving 15 bases not matched to a gene. The DNA for the CDR3 is TGTGCCAGCAGCCCCATAAGCCGGGACAGGGGGCGTAGGTACGAGCAGTACTTC. This translates into CASSPISRDRGRRYEQYF.

This clone was picked up a small number of times. The chain couples TRBV29-1 to TRBJ1-2, with D perhaps matching TRBD1 (5 bases). V dropped 0 bases and J dropped 2 bases, with 16 bases sitting between them. The CDR3 is 16 residues long. Per germline, CDR1 SQVTM and CDR2 ANQGSEA. CDR3 residues: CSVEDPTTGENYGYTF. For the CDR3, the DNA is TGCAGCGTTGAAGACCCAACCACAGGAGAGAACTATGGCTACACCTTC. Looking up the rest from reference TRBV29-1 and TRBJ1-2 gives the full variable domain: SAVISQKPSRDICQRGTSLTIQCQVDSQVTMMFWYRQQPGQSLTLIATANQGSEATYESGFVIDKFPISRPNLTFSTLTVSNMSPEDSSIYLCSVEDPTTGENYGYTFGSGTRLTVV.

This chain links TRBV5-1 with TRBJ1-2, with 7 bases matching TRBD1. Germline loops: CDR1 SGHRS, CDR2 YFSETQ. This CDR3 contains 13 residues. Losses at the gene ends were 4 bases for V and 8 bases for J; bases not matched to a gene: 8. The DNA for the CDR3 is TGCGCCAGCAGCCTACAGGGGCAACTAGGCTACACCTTC. Residues: CASSLQGQLGYTF.

The chain employs TRBV7-9 and TRBJ2-3; 14 positions match TRBD2. The ends lost 7 bases at V and 3 bases at J; junction bases unmatched: 6. The germline gives CDR1 SEHNR, CDR2 FQNEAQ (reference sequence). The CDR3 has 16 residues. CDR3 residues: CASILRLAGGTDTQYF. The CDR3 DNA is TGTGCCAGCATCCTAAGACTAGCGGGAGGGACAGATACGCAGTATTTT. The variable domain in full, with the rest retrieved from reference TRBV7-9 and TRBJ2-3, is DTGVSQNPRHKITKRGQNVTFRCDPISEHNRLYWYRQTLGQGPEFLTYFQNEAQLEKSRLLSDRFSAERPKGSFSTLEIQRTEQGDSAMYLCASILRLAGGTDTQYFGPGTRLTVL.

This sequence joins TRBV14 and TRBJ2-2; a weak D match, TRBD1 (5 bases). This CDR3 contains 14 residues. Germline CDR1 reads SGHDN; CDR2 reads FVKESK. V was trimmed by 0 bases and J by 7 bases, leaving 9 bases between them. The CDR3 bases are TGTGCCAGCAGCCAAGATTCAGGGTTCGGGGAGCTGTTTTTT. This gives the protein CASSQDSGFGELFF. Together with reference TRBV14 and TRBJ2-2, the CDR3 gives the full variable domain: EAGVTQFPSHSVIEKGQTVTLRCDPISGHDNLYWYRRVMGKEIKFLLHFVKESKQDESGMPNNRFLAERTGGTYSTLKVQPAELEDSGVYFCASSQDSGFGELFFGEGSRLTVL.

This clone was found once. The V gene is TRBV2, the J gene TRBJ1-1; possible D gene TRBD1, 6 bases. There are 13 residues in the CDR3. Germline CDR1 SNHLY, CDR2 FYNNEI. The germline V and J ends were trimmed by 8 bases and 3 bases, with 13 bases remaining between them. The CDR3 is CASVLDSYTEAFF. The DNA of the CDR3 is TGTGCCAGCGTGTTGGACAGCTACACTGAAGCTTTCTTT.

V is TRBV19 and J is TRBJ1-5, with a weak D call TRBD1 (6 bases). The CDR3 is made up of 14 amino acids. Germline-derived CDR1 and CDR2 are LNHDA and SQIVND (reference sequence). Trimming took 5 bases from V and 0 from J, leaving 8 bases between them. As DNA, the CDR3 is TGTGCCAGTAGTCGACAGGATAGCAATCAGCCCCAGCATTTT. Its protein product is CASSRQDSNQPQHF.

The chain links TRBV19 to TRBJ2-5; maybe TRBD2 (5 bases). This CDR3 comprises 14 residues. Trimming took 5 bases from V and 5 from J, leaving 15 bases between them. Germline V gene lookup returns CDR1 LNHDA and CDR2 SQIVND (reference sequence). The CDR3 is CASSPGSPGETQYF. CDR3 DNA sequence: TGTGCCAGTAGTCCGGGGTCCCCCGGCGAGACCCAGTACTTC.

The chain uses TRBV7-8 and TRBJ2-1; 8 bases line up with TRBD2. CDR3 size: 15 residues. Trimming at V came to 5 bases and at J to 0 bases, leaving 3 bases not matched to a gene. CDR1 is SGHVS and CDR2 is FQNEAQ in the germline V gene. CDR3 DNA sequence: TGTGCCAGCAGCACTAGCGGTAGCTCCTACAATGAGCAGTTCTTC. Protein product: CASSTSGSSYNEQFF.

This chain links TRBV5-6 with TRBJ2-2, with D uncertain. V lost 4 bases and J 2 bases, leaving 9 bases between the germline ends. CDR1 and CDR2 from the germline V gene are SGHDT and YYEEEE. There are 14 residues in the CDR3. The CDR3: CASSPPVNTGELFF. CDR3 DNA: TGTGCCAGCAGCCCTCCAGTAAACACCGGGGAGCTGTTTTTT.

For the CDR3, the DNA is TGTGCCAGTAGTATCGCAGGTATCGCTGAAGCTTTCTTT. It yields the protein CASSIAGIAEAFF. The chain carries TRBV19 and TRBJ1-1; no clear D. The V end lost 3 bases, the J end lost 6 bases, and 11 bases lay between the germline ends. This CDR3 has 13 amino acids. Germline V lookup: CDR1 LNHDA, CDR2 SQIVND (reference sequence).

V usage is TRBV5-1 and J usage is TRBJ2-1; 9 nucleotides agree with TRBD2. Germline CDR1 reads SGHRS; CDR2 reads YFSETQ. J gave up 2 bases and V 4 bases, and 10 bases lay outside the gene matches. The CDR3 runs 17 residues. The CDR3 sequence is CASSELMAGGAYNEQFF. The CDR3 region has the DNA TGCGCCAGCAGCGAATTGATGGCGGGGGGGGCCTACAATGAGCAGTTCTTC.

V and J are TRBV7-8 and TRBJ2-7; D call uncertain. The CDR3 length is 13 residues. Germline CDR1 is SGHVS and CDR2 is FQNEAQ. Deletions cut 2 bases from V and 4 bases from J, with 9 bases between. In DNA form, the CDR3 reads TGTGCCAGCAGCTTATTCGACGGGTACGAGCAGTACTTC. This codes for CASSLFDGYEQYF.

J is TRBJ2-5 and V is TRBV28; TRBD2 might be the D (5 bases). This CDR3 spans 15 amino acids. V was shortened by 2 bases and J by 11 bases, with 21 bases between the two germline ends. Germline CDR1 MDHEN, CDR2 SYDVKM. As DNA, the CDR3 is TGTGCCAGCAGTTTAAGATCTCTGCGAGACTACGAACAGTACTTC. This gives the protein CASSLRSLRDYEQYF.